These T cell receptor beta chains were read from a single sample in a study of T cell repertoires in cytomegalovirus infection. TCRdb reanalysed the reads using MiXCR and keeps one entry per CDR3 protein. The table lists roughly 280,000 distinct CDR3 sequences, roughly an eighth of them singletons. Sequencing used PBMCs. These receptors all come from a human donor in good health (CMV status not recorded). Some clones in this sample may be carry-over from other donors' samples. The conserved cysteine and the conserved F or W are not part of the CDR3 here. D genes are given only for firm matches.

>13|TRBV14|TRBD1|TRBJ1-1
ASSRRTGLNTEAF
>12|TRBV20-1|NA|TRBJ2-1
SARDPTISNEQF
>13|TRBV7-8|TRBD1|TRBJ2-7
ASSPHRTGPYEQY
>13|TRBV6-2/TRBV6-3|NA|TRBJ2-7
ASSQLSGRNYEQY
>12|TRBV5-8|NA|TRBJ1-2
ASSLTQGTKGYT
>13|TRBV6-2/TRBV6-3|TRBD2|TRBJ2-1
ASRDLAGPYNEQF
>14|TRBV28|TRBD1|TRBJ1-5
ATHLQSGQGNQPQH
>13|TRBV15|NA|TRBJ2-3
ATTLGQGDTDTQY
>10|TRBV6-2/TRBV6-3|NA|TRBJ1-5
ASSSINQPQH
>15|TRBV7-9|TRBD1|TRBJ1-2
ASSSWGTGPSWDGYT
>11|TRBV7-3|NA|TRBJ2-1
ASSLTMIAEQF
>12|TRBV12-5|TRBD1|TRBJ2-1
ASGLVLSGGEQF
>13|TRBV10-3|NA|TRBJ2-7
AISESTTVSYEQY
>10|TRBV7-8|NA|TRBJ1-1
ASSLARDTAF
>13|TRBV14|NA|TRBJ2-7
ASSPLGQKNYEQY
>13|TRBV25-1|TRBD1|TRBJ2-1
ASTKTGGIFDEQF
>16|TRBV9|TRBD1|TRBJ1-1
ASSVAGTRQGLGTEAF
>14|TRBV5-3|NA|TRBJ2-2
ARSLGGGTNTGELF
>10|TRBV18|NA|TRBJ2-7
ASSSKGDEQY
>15|TRBV20-1|TRBD2|TRBJ2-4
SARGLAGAPAENIQY
>11|TRBV20-1|NA|TRBJ2-4
SAAGGGKNIQY
>13|TRBV7-6|NA|TRBJ2-1
ASSLGDDTHNEQF
>13|TRBV9|NA|TRBJ1-1
ASSGGGDMNTEAF
>10|TRBV28|NA|TRBJ2-1
ASSPPREEQF
>13|TRBV5-1|TRBD1|TRBJ1-1
ASSLEQGRNTEAF
>13|TRBV28|NA|TRBJ2-3
ASRLYRGGEDTQY
>10|TRBV6-1|TRBD2|TRBJ2-1
ATVTSSRGEF
>15|TRBV7-8|NA|TRBJ2-7
ASSPIGAGTTTYEQY
>13|TRBV7-2|TRBD2|TRBJ2-7
ASSRSGGAVYEQY
>12|TRBV2|NA|TRBJ2-3
ASSETGVTDTQY
>12|TRBV6-2/TRBV6-3|NA|TRBJ2-7
ASTWDKLSYEQY
>13|TRBV7-8|NA|TRBJ2-7
ASSLALGGSYEQY
>12|TRBV7-2|NA|TRBJ1-1
ASRIQGYSTEAF
>12|TRBV29-1|NA|TRBJ2-7
SVLRTGSSYEQY
>12|TRBV19|TRBD1|TRBJ2-4
ASSELTPGQNVW
>11|TRBV7-2|NA|TRBJ2-5
ASISQPQETQY
>10|TRBV2|NA|TRBJ1-1
ASSDANTEAF
>9|TRBV18|NA|TRBJ2-3
ASRSTDTQY
>12|TRBV12-3/TRBV12-4|NA|TRBJ1-2
ASSFKQGGYGYT
>15|TRBV19|TRBD2|TRBJ2-5
ASSIMSGGPLQETQY
>16|TRBV6-2/TRBV6-3|NA|TRBJ1-1
ASSYPADGPSKDTEAF
>13|TRBV7-2|NA|TRBJ2-3
ASSLAPGAGDTQY
>8|TRBV29-1|NA|TRBJ2-1
SVGNNEQF
>16|TRBV19|TRBD1|TRBJ1-5
ASSRGTGRWDSNQPQH
>13|TRBV7-6|NA|TRBJ1-1
ASSLVDGMNTEAF
>11|TRBV20-1|NA|TRBJ1-4
SARLAANEKLF
>14|TRBV3-1|TRBD2|TRBJ2-1
ASSRRTSGVSDEQF
>11|TRBV13|NA|TRBJ2-7
ASSLNRGGEQY
>13|TRBV20-1|TRBD2|TRBJ2-3
SARDQASGEDTQY
>10|TRBV6-1|NA|TRBJ2-1
ASGRLYNEQF
>15|TRBV2|TRBD2|TRBJ2-3
ASNFASGGTSTDTQY
>14|TRBV28|NA|TRBJ1-5
ASSFTVGSPNQPQH
>15|TRBV28|NA|TRBJ2-1
ASSATRDTVSYNEQF
>12|TRBV12-3/TRBV12-4|NA|TRBJ2-3
ASRISGSTDTQY
>12|TRBV20-1|NA|TRBJ2-7
SASLRGSNLAQY
>9|TRBV11-2|TRBD2|TRBJ2-7
ASSSGGEQY
>13|TRBV5-1|TRBD1|TRBJ1-6
ASSLLGGDNSPLH
>13|TRBV29-1|NA|TRBJ2-3
SALPYSLYGDTQY
>13|TRBV7-2|TRBD2|TRBJ2-5
ASTTSGGALETQY
>11|TRBV7-2|TRBD2|TRBJ2-1
ASRLAGASEQF